Below are 13 T cell receptor beta chains sequenced from a single sample in a study of glioma-infiltrating T cells. Using RNA template, CDR3s of TCR alpha and beta were amplified with iRepertoire arm-PCR. MiXCR, run by TCRdb on the multiplex PCR reads, gives a single entry per CDR3 protein. The sample contains around 97,000 distinct CDR3 sequences, about 28% of which appear only once. Sequenced: glioma tissue, nonneoplastic brain tissue, or PBMCs (not recorded which). The receptor set was obtained from a human donor with low-grade glioma or glioblastoma, undergoing nonglioma brain surgery, or in good health (not recorded which).

As to this clonotype: This sequence may be a read error, since a much larger clone differs from it by one base. The chain carries TRBV7-9 and TRBJ2-1; the D is unclear. CDR1 and CDR2 (germline): SEHNR, FQNEAQ (reference sequence). V was trimmed by 2 bases and J by 4 bases, leaving 12 bases between them. This CDR3 is 15 amino acids long. The CDR3 region is CASSLIRVEYNEQFF. The CDR3 DNA sequence: TGTGCCAGCAGCTTAATCCGGGTGGAATACAATGAGCAGTTCTTC.

The chain employs TRBV5-1 and TRBJ2-7, with TRBD2 as a possible D gene (7 bases). Deletions cut 4 bases from V and 6 bases from J, with 20 bases between. Germline values: CDR1 SGHRS, CDR2 YFSETQ. The CDR3 totals 15 residues. CDR3 sequence (DNA): TGCGCCAGCAGCACCGACGGGGGGCGACCCTCCGAGCAGTACTTC. Protein: CASSTDGGRPSEQYF.

This clonotype was recorded a few times. The chain links TRBV20-1 to TRBJ2-5; 10 bases match TRBD1. V lost 6 bases and J lost 4; bases outside the gene matches: 17. Germline CDR1 and CDR2: DFQATT and SNEGSKA (reference sequence). The CDR3 contains 17 residues. CDR3 nucleotides: TGCAGTGCCCAGGCCCGGGACAGGGGAACCCCTTTAGAGACCCAGTACTTC. Protein sequence: CSAQARDRGTPLETQYF.

This clonotype was counted many times. The genes are TRBV28 and TRBJ2-3, with 7 bases that match TRBD2. Unmatched junction bases numbered 8, after V lost 7 bases and J lost 4 bases. Germline loops: CDR1 MDHEN, CDR2 SYDVKM. The CDR3 extends over 14 amino acids. In DNA form, the CDR3 reads TGTGCCAGCACGAGCGGGGCCCCTCCAGATACGCAGTATTTT. Translation gives CASTSGAPPDTQYF.

In this sample, this clonotype turned up many times. The chain carries TRBV12-3 or TRBV12-4 and TRBJ1-5; TRBD1 is a possible D gene (5 bases). Trimming took 7 bases from V and 0 from J, leaving 10 bases between them. The CDR3 sequence is 14 residues long. The CDR3 reads CASTWTYSNQPQHF. The CDR3 coding sequence is TGTGCCAGCACCTGGACATATAGCAATCAGCCCCAGCATTTT.

This clonotype has ten or more counts. The DNA for the CDR3 is TGCGCCAGCAGCTTAGAGGGTACCTACGAGCAGTACTTC. It encodes CASSLEGTYEQYF. The chain carries TRBV5-1 and TRBJ2-7; D perhaps matches TRBD2 (5 bases). Looked up from germline, CDR1 is SGHRS and CDR2 is YFSETQ. Trimming cost V 2 bases and J 2 bases, with 8 bases left between them. The CDR3 is 13 amino acids.

This clonotype was detected many times. This sequence joins TRBV27 and TRBJ1-4; possible D gene TRBD1, 5 bases. Germline CDR1 and CDR2: MNHEY and SMNVEV (reference sequence). Trimming shortened V by 4 bases and J by 8 bases, and 11 bases separated the two germline ends. This CDR3 is 13 amino acids long. The CDR3 DNA reads as TGTGCCAGCAGTTCGGGGACCCAGGAAAAACTGTTTTTT. Translated, it gives CASSSGTQEKLFF. Full variable domain (rest looked up from reference TRBV27 and TRBJ1-4): EAQVTQNPRYLITVTGKKLTVTCSQNMNHEYMSWYRQDPGLGLRQIYYSMNVEVTDKGDVPEGYKVSRKEKRNFPLILESPSPNQTSLYFCASSSGTQEKLFFGSGTQLSVL.

V usage is TRBV10-3 and J usage is TRBJ2-3; D is unclear. The V gene lost 0 bases and the J gene lost 6 bases, with 13 bases spanning the gap. This CDR3 comprises 15 residues. Germline loops: CDR1 ENHRY, CDR2 SYGVKD. The CDR3 nucleotides read TGTGCCATCAGTGAGTCGTCTTCCCCAGTGGATACGCAGTATTTT. Protein product: CAISESSSPVDTQYF.

The chain recombines TRBV10-3 with TRBJ1-1; 8 nucleotides agree with TRBD1. This CDR3 is built from 12 residues. From germline, CDR1 is ENHRY and CDR2 SYGVKD. The V segment lost 10 bases and the J segment 5 bases; nucleotides outside the gene matches: 6. This CDR3 reads CATGQGSTEAFF. The CDR3 DNA is TGTGCCACCGGACAGGGCTCGACTGAAGCTTTCTTT.

This clonotype has ten or more counts. The rearrangement links TRBV6-1 to TRBJ2-3, with D uncertain. The CDR3 contains 11 residues. V gave up 5 bases and J gave up 4 bases, with 4 bases separating them. Germline V gene sequence: CDR1 MNHNS, CDR2 SASEGT. CDR3 in amino acids: CASSPPDTQYF. The CDR3, as DNA: TGTGCCAGCAGTCCCCCAGATACGCAGTATTTT.

On this clonotype itself: A much larger clone lies a single base off, so this may be a read error. The DNA for the CDR3 is TGCAGTGCTAGGCAGGGCCAAGAGACCCAGTACTTC. This translates into CSARQGQETQYF. This chain joins TRBV20-1 and TRBJ2-5; tentative D call: TRBD1 (5 bases). Trimming pared 3 bases from V and 1 base from J, leaving 6 bases between. This CDR3 contains 12 residues. Looked up from germline, CDR1 is DFQATT and CDR2 is SNEGSKA (reference sequence).

This clonotype was seen once. The chain is built from TRBV5-1 and TRBJ2-7; 8 bases align to TRBD2. J gave up 5 bases and V 3 bases, and 7 bases lay outside the gene matches. Germline V CDR1 and CDR2: SGHRS, YFSETQ. CDR3 length: 14 residues. CDR3 DNA: TGCGCCAGCAGCTGGAGCGGGGGTCTTAACGAGCAGTACTTC. It codes for CASSWSGGLNEQYF.

This clonotype was seen at least ten times. The chain carries TRBV19 and TRBJ1-5; D remains ambiguous. With 8 bases removed from V and 0 bases from J, the gap between germline ends came to 11 bases. Germline V gene sequence: CDR1 LNHDA, CDR2 SQIVND (reference sequence). The CDR3 has 14 residues. CDR3: CASVQPDSNQPQHF. Here the CDR3 DNA reads TGTGCCAGTGTTCAGCCCGATAGCAATCAGCCCCAGCATTTT.